The 28 T cell receptor beta chains listed next were all sequenced from one sample in a study of regulatory T cells in long-lasting Graves disease. Time point here: newly diagnosed GD, antithyroid drugs for less than 3 months. RNA extracted from PBMCs served as the sequencing template. With iRepertoire HTBI primers and Arm-PCR of CDR3 regions, TCR beta libraries were built. TCRdb passed the multiplex PCR reads through MiXCR, listing each CDR3 protein once. Here the sample spans over 500,000 distinct CDR3 sequences, 16% being singletons. Separately, the same data were catalogued under a study of T cells in Graves' hyperthyroidism and ophthalmopathy.

Sample: peripheral blood mononuclear cells (PBMCs), taken at new diagnosis, from a patient treated with antithyroid drugs. The receptors here all came from a young woman with Graves disease.

The chain uses TRBV20-1 and TRBJ1-1; D is unclear. The CDR3 contains 14 residues. V gave up 1 base and J gave up 6 bases, with 15 bases separating them. The germline V gene encodes CDR1 DFQATT and CDR2 SNEGSKA (reference sequence). Here the CDR3 DNA reads TGCAGTGCTAGAGTAACGGGGAAGTTGGCTGAAGCTTTCTTT. It translates to CSARVTGKLAEAFF.

The J gene is TRBJ1-1, the V gene TRBV29-1; D is unresolved. Trimming left V 6 bases short and J 2 bases short, with 10 bases between. CDR3 length: 12 residues. CDR1 SQVTM and CDR2 ANQGSEA come from the germline V gene. As DNA, the CDR3 is TGCAGCGTGAAGGGTCATAACACTGAAGCTTTCTTT. It translates to CSVKGHNTEAFF.

In this sample, this clonotype turned up a few times. One end of the junction does not line up with germline, which may come from a read error. This chain connects TRBV20-1 to TRBJ2-2; a weak D match, TRBD2 (6 bases). The germline gives CDR1 DFQATT, CDR2 SNEGSKA (reference sequence). The CDR3 loop spans 15 amino acids. Here the CDR3 DNA reads TGCAGTGCTAGTGCCGGGAGTCTCGGCACCGGGGAACTGTTTTTT. Amino acid sequence: CSASAGSLGTGELFF.

This clonotype occurred many times. J is TRBJ1-1 and V is TRBV27; perhaps TRBD1 as D (6 bases). The ends were cut back, 3 bases at V and 2 bases at J, with 13 bases in the middle. This CDR3 has 15 residues. The germline V gene encodes CDR1 MNHEY and CDR2 SMNVEV (reference sequence). In DNA form, the CDR3 reads TGTGCCAGCAGTTTGGGCGGGGGCGGAAACACTGAAGCTTTCTTT. Amino acids: CASSLGGGGNTEAFF.

This clonotype was counted at least ten times. V and J are TRBV6-1 and TRBJ2-1; D call uncertain. The V and J ends lost 6 bases and 7 bases respectively, with 7 bases between them. Per germline, CDR1 MNHNS and CDR2 SASEGT. CDR3 length equals 11 residues. The CDR3 coding sequence is TGTGCCAGCAGAACAATTAATGAGCAGTTCTTC. Amino acid sequence: CASRTINEQFF.

The sample holds many counts of this clonotype. This chain uses TRBV28 with TRBJ2-7, with D perhaps matching TRBD2 (6 bases). Trimming cost V 4 bases and J 5 bases, with 18 bases left between them. The germline gives CDR1 MDHEN, CDR2 SYDVKM. The CDR3 is made up of 15 amino acids. The chain's CDR3 is CASSSRRGDDHEQYF. The CDR3 nucleotides read TGTGCCAGCAGTTCCCGACGCGGGGACGACCACGAGCAGTACTTC. Filled out from reference TRBV28 and TRBJ2-7, the complete variable domain reads DVKVTQSSRYLVKRTGEKVFLECVQDMDHENMFWYRQDPGLGLRLIYFSYDVKMKEKGDIPEGYSVSREKKERFSLILESASTNQTSMYLCASSSRRGDDHEQYFGPGTRLTVT.

The table lists this clonotype with a few counts. The chain recombines TRBV28 with TRBJ2-1, with TRBD2 as a possible D gene (6 bases). The length of the CDR3 is 16 residues. V was shortened by 5 bases and J by 0 bases, with 14 bases between the two germline ends. Per the germline V gene, CDR1 is MDHEN and CDR2 is SYDVKM. The CDR3 DNA is TGTGCCAGCAGTCCCTTGACCGGGAGCTCCTACAATGAGCAGTTCTTC. Its translation: CASSPLTGSSYNEQFF.

As regards this clonotype: Since a much larger clone is just one base distant, this may be a read error. The CDR3 DNA reads TGTGCCGGCAGTACACCTTGGGGCGTGAACGAGCAGTACTTC. As protein: CAGSTPWGVNEQYF. The V gene is TRBV28, the J gene TRBJ2-7, with D possibly being TRBD1 (5 bases). The CDR3 has 14 amino acids. Looked up from germline, CDR1 is MDHEN and CDR2 is SYDVKM.

This clonotype has only a few counts. V gene TRBV5-5 combines with J gene TRBJ1-2; 8 positions match TRBD1. The germline gives CDR1 SGHKS, CDR2 YYEKEE (reference sequence). The CDR3 has 15 amino acids. V shed 4 bases, J shed 7 bases, and the junction held 12 bases outside the gene matches. CDR3 amino acids: CASSLPTGELGGYTF. As DNA, the CDR3 is TGTGCCAGCAGCCTTCCGACAGGGGAATTGGGTGGCTACACCTTC.

The chain employs TRBV29-1 and TRBJ2-1, with D uncertain. Germline values: CDR1 SQVTM, CDR2 ANQGSEA. V was shortened by 4 bases and J by 9 bases, with 13 bases between the two germline ends. This CDR3 region has 12 residues. CDR3 loop: CSVVLDVGEQFF. The CDR3 DNA sequence: TGCAGCGTTGTTCTAGACGTGGGTGAGCAGTTCTTC.

The chain recombines TRBV30 with TRBJ2-7; 7 bases align to TRBD2. Germline CDR1 reads GTSNPN; CDR2 reads SVGIG (reference sequence). The CDR3 consists of 15 residues. Unmatched junction bases numbered 7, after V lost 0 bases and J lost 2 bases. In DNA form, the CDR3 reads TGTGCCTGGAGTGTACTGGGAGGGAATACCTACGAGCAGTACTTC. Its translation: CAWSVLGGNTYEQYF.

The table lists this clonotype with many counts. The genes are TRBV27 and TRBJ2-2; D uncertain. Trimming took off 3 bases at V and 4 bases at J, with 18 bases between the two ends. CDR3 length: 17 amino acids. The V gene's germline CDR1 is MNHEY and CDR2 SMNVEV (reference sequence). In DNA, the CDR3 is TGTGCCAGCAGTTTCGTACGGAAAGACTCGAGCACCGGGGAGCTGTTTTTT. It encodes CASSFVRKDSSTGELFF.

This clonotype was detected ten times or more. The V and J genes are TRBV7-2 and TRBJ2-1; no definite D call. V was pared by 3 bases and J by 9 bases, with 9 bases between. The germline gives CDR1 SGHTA, CDR2 FQGNSA. This CDR3 has 12 amino acids. CDR3 loop: CASSFQPVEQFF. CDR3 coding DNA: TGTGCCAGCAGCTTCCAACCCGTTGAGCAGTTCTTC.

There are many counts of this clonotype. The chain employs TRBV10-3 and TRBJ2-7, with D hard to call. V lost 0 bases and J lost 3, with 15 bases in between. The germline CDR1 and CDR2 sequences are ENHRY and SYGVKD. The CDR3 covers 16 residues. CDR3 sequence (DNA): TGTGCCATCAGTGAGTCGACGGTCCCGTCCTACTACGAGCAGTACTTC. Amino acid sequence: CAISESTVPSYYEQYF.

For this clonotype: This clone may be a read error of a much larger clone one base away. The V and J genes are TRBV12-3 or TRBV12-4 and TRBJ2-7; D call uncertain. The CDR3 has 13 residues. The CDR3 coding sequence is TGTGCCAGCAGGAGGCGGTCCTCCTACGACCAGTACTTC. Encoded protein: CASRRRSSYDQYF.

This clonotype has at least ten counts. This chain links TRBV7-9 with TRBJ2-5; no reliable D call. V lost 0 bases, J lost 2 bases, and 1 base lay in between. The V gene's germline CDR1 is SEHNR and CDR2 FQNEAQ (reference sequence). The CDR3 sequence is 12 residues long. CDR3 in amino acids: CASSLAQETQYF. DNA for the CDR3: TGTGCCAGCAGCTTAGCGCAAGAGACCCAGTACTTC.

The sample holds many counts of this clonotype. This sequence joins TRBV7-3 and TRBJ2-7; D possibly corresponds to TRBD1 (5 bases). Per the germline V gene, CDR1 is SGHTA and CDR2 is FQGTGA. V lost 1 base to trimming and J lost 3 bases, with 13 bases between them. The CDR3 runs to 15 residues. The CDR3 coding sequence is TGTGCCAGCAGCTTAAGGCCAGGGCCCCTCTACGAGCAGTACTTC. Translated, it gives CASSLRPGPLYEQYF.

CDR3 sequence (DNA): TGTGCCAGCAGCATGACAGGAGTGAACCAAGAGACCCAGTACTTC. Its translation: CASSMTGVNQETQYF. J is TRBJ2-5 and V is TRBV5-4, with D possibly matching TRBD1 (6 bases). Germline CDR1 and CDR2: SGHNT and YYREEE (reference sequence). The CDR3 is 15 amino acids. With 4 bases removed from V and 0 bases from J, the gap between germline ends came to 13 bases. Full variable domain (remainder filled in from reference TRBV5-4 and TRBJ2-5): ETGVTQSPTHLIKTRGQQVTLRCSSQSGHNTVSWYQQALGQGPQFIFQYYREEENGRGNFPPRFSGLQFPNYSSELNVNALELDDSALYLCASSMTGVNQETQYFGPGTRLLVL.

In its sample, this clonotype was seen many times. The J gene is TRBJ1-2, the V gene TRBV12-3 or TRBV12-4; TRBD1 is a possible D gene (6 bases). This CDR3 comprises 13 residues. Trimming removed 3 bases from V and 1 base from J, with 6 bases in between. The CDR3 coding sequence is TGTGCCAGCAGTTTGGGACATAACTATGGCTACACCTTC. This codes for CASSLGHNYGYTF.

This chain joins TRBV27 and TRBJ2-7; maybe TRBD1 (5 bases). The CDR3 has 15 residues. CDR1 is MNHEY, CDR2 SMNVEV, per germline (reference sequence). V lost 0 bases to trimming and J lost 0 bases, with 9 bases between them. CDR3 in amino acids: CASSLSWGDSYEQYF. Here the CDR3 DNA reads TGTGCCAGCAGTTTATCGTGGGGCGACTCCTACGAGCAGTACTTC.

The chain carries TRBV30 and TRBJ1-1; D possibly corresponds to TRBD1 (5 bases). This CDR3 is 12 amino acids long. Trimming removed 4 bases from V and 10 bases from J, with 16 bases in between. Germline V gene data show CDR1 as GTSNPN and CDR2 as SVGIG (reference sequence). As DNA, the CDR3 is TGTGCCTGGAACCTCGACCCGGGGGGAGCTTTCTTT. Its protein is CAWNLDPGGAFF. Together with reference TRBV30 and TRBJ1-1, the CDR3 gives the full variable domain: SQTIHQWPATLVQPVGSPLSLECTVEGTSNPNLYWYRQAAGRGLQLLFYSVGIGQISSEVPQNLSASRPQDRQFILSSKKLLLSDSGFYLCAWNLDPGGAFFGQGTRLTVV.

This clonotype was recorded a few times. The chain carries TRBV3-1 and TRBJ2-7, with 15 bases that match TRBD2. This CDR3 is 19 amino acids long. With V trimmed by 4 bases and J by 4 bases, 14 bases remained unmatched. In germline, CDR1 is LGHDT, CDR2 YNNKEL (reference sequence). In DNA, the CDR3 is TGTGCCAGCAGCCGAATCTCGGGACTAGCGGGAGGCAACCCTTACGAGCAGTACTTC. It is translated as CASSRISGLAGGNPYEQYF.

V and J are TRBV20-1 and TRBJ1-2, with 10 bases identical to TRBD1. The CDR3 is 12 residues long. With 6 bases clipped from V and 8 bases from J, the junction kept 6 bases outside the gene matches. Germline V gene data show CDR1 as DFQATT and CDR2 as SNEGSKA (reference sequence). As DNA, the CDR3 is TGCAGTGCAGGGGACAGGGGAGAGGGCTACACCTTC. Translation: CSAGDRGEGYTF.

The rearrangement joins TRBV6-1 to TRBJ2-7, with 7 nucleotides matching TRBD2. Germline V gene sequence: CDR1 MNHNS, CDR2 SASEGT. This CDR3 has 15 residues. J gave up 7 bases and V 3 bases, and 12 bases lay outside the gene matches. CDR3 sequence reads: CASSDLSGFGGEQYF. DNA of the CDR3: TGTGCCAGCAGTGACCTTAGCGGCTTCGGGGGGGAGCAGTACTTC.

V is TRBV6-1 and J is TRBJ1-2; 8 positions agree with TRBD1. In germline, CDR1 is MNHNS, CDR2 SASEGT. There are 12 residues in the CDR3. J was trimmed by 3 bases and V by 10 bases; bases with no gene match: 4. DNA for the CDR3: TGTGCCATCGACAGGGGCGACTATGGCTACACCTTC. The encoded protein is CAIDRGDYGYTF.

In this sample, this clonotype turned up many times. The V call is TRBV20-1, the J call TRBJ1-5; D unclear. The CDR3 runs 15 residues. V was cut by 3 bases and J by 0 bases, with 12 bases left in between. The germline gives CDR1 DFQATT, CDR2 SNEGSKA (reference sequence). The CDR3 DNA follows: TGCAGTGCTAGCGACGGCTTGTATAGCAATCAGCCCCAGCATTTT. It encodes CSASDGLYSNQPQHF.

This clonotype occurred many times. The chain links TRBV12-3 or TRBV12-4 to TRBJ1-1, with TRBD1 identical over 8 bases. V shed 6 bases and J 3 bases; nucleotides not matched to a gene: 9. The CDR3 is 15 residues long. In DNA form, the CDR3 reads TGTGCCAGCAGGAGGCGGACAGGGTATCACACTGAAGCTTTCTTT. This translates into CASRRRTGYHTEAFF.

V usage is TRBV7-9 and J usage is TRBJ2-2; D perhaps matches TRBD2 (6 bases). CDR3 length: 17 residues. Trimming took 5 bases from V and 6 from J, leaving 22 bases between them. Germline loops: CDR1 SEHNR, CDR2 FQNEAQ (reference sequence). CDR3 residues: CASSGWTKTGSPGELFF. The CDR3 region has the DNA TGTGCCAGCAGCGGGTGGACTAAAACGGGGAGTCCCGGGGAGCTGTTTTTT.